This TCR beta chain stems from a study of blood T cell repertoires in COVID-19. For the study at large: Acute and convalescent COVID-19 specimens originated in the United States, Italy and Spain.

This CDR3 region has 14 residues. The germline V gene has CDR1 MNHNY and CDR2 SVGAGI (reference sequence). V lost 4 bases, J lost 4 bases, and 5 bases stayed unmatched. This table comes from immunoSEQ multiplex PCR, and its TCRdb copy is limited to in-frame clones, with some not included. This sample has around 230,000 clones; more than 85% occur once, and the top ten carry roughly 0.69%. The sequenced material came from peripheral blood. This TCR came from a man between 40 and 49 years old with acute or convalescent COVID-19. This chain uses TRBV6-6 with TRBJ2-7; TRBD2 agrees at 9 bases. CDR3 residues: CASSSSGTSYEQYF. The CDR3 DNA is TGTGCCAGCAGTTCTAGCGGGACCTCTTACGAGCAGTACTTC.